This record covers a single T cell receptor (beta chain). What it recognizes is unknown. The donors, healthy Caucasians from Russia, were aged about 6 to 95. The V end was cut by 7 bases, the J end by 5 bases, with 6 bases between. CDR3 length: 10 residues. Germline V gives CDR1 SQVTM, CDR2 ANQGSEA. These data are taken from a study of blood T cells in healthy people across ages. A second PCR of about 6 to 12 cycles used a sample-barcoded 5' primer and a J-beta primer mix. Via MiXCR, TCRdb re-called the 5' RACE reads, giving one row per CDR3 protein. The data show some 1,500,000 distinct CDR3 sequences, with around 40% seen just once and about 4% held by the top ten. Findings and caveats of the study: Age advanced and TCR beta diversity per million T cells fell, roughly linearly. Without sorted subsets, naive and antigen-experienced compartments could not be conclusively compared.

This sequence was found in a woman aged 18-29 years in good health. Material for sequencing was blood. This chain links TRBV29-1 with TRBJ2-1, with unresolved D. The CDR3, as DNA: TGCAGCGCCGAGAACAATGAGCAGTTCTTC. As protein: CSAENNEQFF.